This T cell receptor beta chain was retrieved from a study of liver allograft versus peripheral blood T cells (dated by TCRdb to the early 2020s). For the wider study: The study compared T cell receptor repertoires found within transplanted livers against repertoires in the peripheral blood of liver transplant recipients. The investigation overall reported the following: The T cell receptor repertoires within liver allografts were reported to be different from the T cell receptor repertoires detected in peripheral blood.

CDR1 and CDR2 were assigned from the germline V gene as MGHRA and YSYEKL. The CDR3 numbers 15 residues from cysteine through phenylalanine. Only the CDR3 DNA is retained, 45 bases long and in frame from the first base. Unmatched junction bases come to 7, with V trimmed by 4 bases and J by 4 bases. This clonotype was recorded once. Its specific antigen is unknown. Per-base qualities were not stored, and no clone one base away is much larger. A single read offers scant evidence. Data came from an Illumina MiSeq. TCRdb itself trimmed the public reads at Q25 with fastp, ran MiXCR and retained productive beta chains. Here each entry gathers all rows of one CDR3 protein and keeps the most common genes and DNA. For this sample the table gives several thousand distinct CDR3 sequences, of which more than 15% were detected only once. The ten largest clones represent 4.6% of the sample.

The sequence was collected from a human patient who had a liver transplant. Some T cells may derive from the graft donor when a transplant has been performed. The chain employs TRBV4-1 and TRBJ1-2; 9 bases in the junction line up with TRBD1. In nucleotides, the sequence is TGCGCCAGCAGCCCGGACAGGGGAGGAATCTATGGCTACACCTTC. Its amino acids are CASSPDRGGIYGYTF.